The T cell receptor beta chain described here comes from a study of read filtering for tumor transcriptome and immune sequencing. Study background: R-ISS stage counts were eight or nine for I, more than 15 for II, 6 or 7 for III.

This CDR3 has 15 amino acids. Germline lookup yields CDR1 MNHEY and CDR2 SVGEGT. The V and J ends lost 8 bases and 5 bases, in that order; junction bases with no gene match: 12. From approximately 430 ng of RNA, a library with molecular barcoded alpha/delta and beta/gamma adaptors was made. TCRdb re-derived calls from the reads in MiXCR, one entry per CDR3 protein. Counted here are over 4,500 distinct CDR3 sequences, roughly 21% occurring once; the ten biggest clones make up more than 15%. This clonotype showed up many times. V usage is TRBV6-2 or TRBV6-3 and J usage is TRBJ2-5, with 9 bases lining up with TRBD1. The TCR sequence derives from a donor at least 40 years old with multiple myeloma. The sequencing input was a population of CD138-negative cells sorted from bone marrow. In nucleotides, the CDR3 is TGTGCCAGCCGCAAGGAAGGACAGGGGACCGAGACCCAGTACTTC. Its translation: CASRKEGQGTETQYF.